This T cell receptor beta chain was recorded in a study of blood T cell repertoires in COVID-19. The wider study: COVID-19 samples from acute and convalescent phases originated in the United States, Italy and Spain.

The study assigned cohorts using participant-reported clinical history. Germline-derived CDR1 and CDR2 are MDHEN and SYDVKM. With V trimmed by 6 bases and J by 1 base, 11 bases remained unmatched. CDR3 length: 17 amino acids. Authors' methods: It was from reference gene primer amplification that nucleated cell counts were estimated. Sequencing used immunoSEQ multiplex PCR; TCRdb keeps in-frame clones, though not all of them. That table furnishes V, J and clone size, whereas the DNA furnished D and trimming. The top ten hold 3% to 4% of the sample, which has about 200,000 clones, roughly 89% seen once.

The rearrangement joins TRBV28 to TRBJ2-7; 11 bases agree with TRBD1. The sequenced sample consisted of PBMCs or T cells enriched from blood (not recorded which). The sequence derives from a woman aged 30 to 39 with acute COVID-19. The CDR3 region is CASSSGTGGLGSYEQYF. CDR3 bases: TGTGCCAGCAGCTCCGGGACAGGGGGTTTAGGTTCCTACGAGCAGTACTTC.